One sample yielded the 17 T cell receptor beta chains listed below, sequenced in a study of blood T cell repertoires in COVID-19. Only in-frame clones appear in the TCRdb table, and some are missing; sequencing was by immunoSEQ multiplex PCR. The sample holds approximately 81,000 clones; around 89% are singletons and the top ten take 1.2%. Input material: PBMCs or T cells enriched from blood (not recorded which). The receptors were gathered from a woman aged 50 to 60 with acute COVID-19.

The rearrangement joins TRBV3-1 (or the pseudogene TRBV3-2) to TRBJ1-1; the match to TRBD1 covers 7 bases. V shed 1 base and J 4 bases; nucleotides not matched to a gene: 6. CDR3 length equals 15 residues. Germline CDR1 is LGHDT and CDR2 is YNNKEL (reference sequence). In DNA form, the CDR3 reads TGTGCCAGCAGCCAAGGAGACAGGGATGGCACTGAAGCTTTCTTT. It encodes CASSQGDRDGTEAFF.

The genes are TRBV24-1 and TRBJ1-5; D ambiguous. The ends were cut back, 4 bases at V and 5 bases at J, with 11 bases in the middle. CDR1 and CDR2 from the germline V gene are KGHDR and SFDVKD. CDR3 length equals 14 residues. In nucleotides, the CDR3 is TGTGCCACCAGTGACTTCGACGGGGATCAGCCCCAGCATTTT. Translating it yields CATSDFDGDQPQHF.

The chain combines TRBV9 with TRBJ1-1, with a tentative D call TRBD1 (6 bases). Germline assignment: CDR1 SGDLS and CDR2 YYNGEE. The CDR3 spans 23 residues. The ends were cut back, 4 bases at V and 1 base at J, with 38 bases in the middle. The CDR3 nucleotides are TGTGCCAGCAGCACGCGAATAATCCGGGACATTCAGGCCCCCCGCAGGGAGAACACTGAAGCTTTCTTT. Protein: CASSTRIIRDIQAPRRENTEAFF.

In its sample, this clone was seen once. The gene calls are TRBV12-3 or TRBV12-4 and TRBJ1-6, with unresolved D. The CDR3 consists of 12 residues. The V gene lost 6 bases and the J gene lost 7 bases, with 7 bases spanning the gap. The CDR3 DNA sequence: TGTGCCAGCAGACTAGAGAATTCACCCCTCCACTTT. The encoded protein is CASRLENSPLHF.

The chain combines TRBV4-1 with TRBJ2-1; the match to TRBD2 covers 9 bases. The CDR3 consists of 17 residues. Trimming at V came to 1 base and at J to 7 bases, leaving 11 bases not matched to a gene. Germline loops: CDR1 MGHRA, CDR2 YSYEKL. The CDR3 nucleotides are TGCGCCAGCAGCCAAGTAGGCGCGGGAGGGCGGGGGAATGAGCAGTTCTTC. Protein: CASSQVGAGGRGNEQFF.

The CDR3 DNA reads TGTGCCATCGGGGAGACAGGGGGAGGTAGTTCACCCCTCCACTTT. Amino acids: CAIGETGGGSSPLHF. The chain recombines TRBV10-3 with TRBJ1-6; 9 nucleotides line up with TRBD1. Losses at the gene ends were 8 bases for V and 9 bases for J; bases not matched to a gene: 11. Germline V gene data show CDR1 as ENHRY and CDR2 as SYGVKD. The CDR3 length is 15 residues.

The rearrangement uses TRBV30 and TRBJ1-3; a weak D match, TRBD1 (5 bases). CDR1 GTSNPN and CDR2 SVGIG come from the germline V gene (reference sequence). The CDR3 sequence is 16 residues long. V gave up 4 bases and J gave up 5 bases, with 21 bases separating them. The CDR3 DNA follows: TGTGCCTGGACTGGACCCGCGGGGGGGTCACGAAACACCATATATTTT. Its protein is CAWTGPAGGSRNTIYF.

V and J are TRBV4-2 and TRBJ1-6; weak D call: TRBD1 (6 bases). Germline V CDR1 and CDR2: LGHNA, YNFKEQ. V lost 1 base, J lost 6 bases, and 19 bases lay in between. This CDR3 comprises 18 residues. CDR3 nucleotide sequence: TGTGCCAGCAGCCAAGGCGGCGGGGGGCGTAGTATTAATTCACCCCTCCACTTT. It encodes CASSQGGGGRSINSPLHF.

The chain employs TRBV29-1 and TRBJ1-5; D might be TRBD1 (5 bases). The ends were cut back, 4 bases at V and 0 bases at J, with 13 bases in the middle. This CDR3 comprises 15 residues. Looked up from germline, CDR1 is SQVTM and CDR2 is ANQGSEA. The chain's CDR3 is CSVAVTAYSNQPQHF. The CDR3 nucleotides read TGCAGCGTTGCAGTGACAGCTTATAGCAATCAGCCCCAGCATTTT. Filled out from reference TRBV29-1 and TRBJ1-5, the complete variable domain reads SAVISQKPSRDICQRGTSLTIQCQVDSQVTMMFWYRQQPGQSLTLIATANQGSEATYESGFVIDKFPISRPNLTFSTLTVSNMSPEDSSIYLCSVAVTAYSNQPQHFGDGTRLSIL.

CDR3 region: CASDAAGVTDTQYF. As DNA, the CDR3 is TGCGCCAGCGACGCAGCGGGAGTAACAGATACGCAGTATTTT. V gene TRBV5-1 combines with J gene TRBJ2-3; 8 bases align to TRBD2. V dropped 7 bases and J dropped 3; count of bases not matched to a gene: 7. Per germline, CDR1 SGHRS and CDR2 YFSETQ. This CDR3 contains 14 residues.

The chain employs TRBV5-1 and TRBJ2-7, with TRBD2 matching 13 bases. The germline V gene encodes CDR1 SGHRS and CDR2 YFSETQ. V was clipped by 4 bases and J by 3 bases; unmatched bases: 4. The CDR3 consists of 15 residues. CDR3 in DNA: TGCGCCAGCAGCCTGGGACTAGCGGGGCTCTACGAGCAGTACTTC. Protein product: CASSLGLAGLYEQYF.

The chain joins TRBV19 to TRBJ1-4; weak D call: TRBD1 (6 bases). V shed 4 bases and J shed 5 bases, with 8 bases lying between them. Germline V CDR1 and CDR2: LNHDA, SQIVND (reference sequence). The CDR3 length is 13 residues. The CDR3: CASSTQGNEKLFF. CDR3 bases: TGTGCCAGTAGTACGCAGGGGAATGAAAAACTGTTTTTT.

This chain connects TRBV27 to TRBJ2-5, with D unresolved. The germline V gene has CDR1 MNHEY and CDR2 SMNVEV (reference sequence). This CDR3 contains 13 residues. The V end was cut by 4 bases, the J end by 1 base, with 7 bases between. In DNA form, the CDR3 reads TGTGCCAGCAGTTACCGAGGCCAAGAGACCCAGTACTTC. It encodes CASSYRGQETQYF.

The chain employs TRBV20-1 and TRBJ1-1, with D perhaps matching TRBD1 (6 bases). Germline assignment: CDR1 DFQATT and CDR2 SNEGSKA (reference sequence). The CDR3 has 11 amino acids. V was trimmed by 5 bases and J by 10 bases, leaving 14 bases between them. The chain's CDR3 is CSAPDRKSAFF. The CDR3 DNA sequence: TGCAGTGCTCCGGACAGAAAGTCAGCTTTCTTT.

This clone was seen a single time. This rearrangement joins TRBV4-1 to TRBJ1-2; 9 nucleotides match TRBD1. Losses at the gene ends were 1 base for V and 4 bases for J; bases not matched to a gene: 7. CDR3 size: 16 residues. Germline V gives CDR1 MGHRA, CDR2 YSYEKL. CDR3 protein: CASSQAGTGLVYGYTF. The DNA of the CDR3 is TGCGCCAGCAGCCAAGCCGGGACAGGGCTTGTCTATGGCTACACCTTC.

CDR3 amino acids: CASSVQELAAQYF. In DNA, the CDR3 is TGTGCCAGCAGCGTACAGGAACTAGCGGCCCAGTACTTC. The genes are TRBV7-9 and TRBJ2-4, with 8 bases lining up with TRBD2. This CDR3 has 13 amino acids. From germline, CDR1 is SEHNR and CDR2 FQNEAQ (reference sequence). V lost 5 bases and J lost 13; bases outside the gene matches: 10. The whole variable domain, filled in from reference TRBV7-9 and TRBJ2-4, reads DTGVSQNPRHKITKRGQNVTFRCDPISEHNRLYWYRQTLGQGPEFLTYFQNEAQLEKSRLLSDRFSAERPKGSFSTLEIQRTEQGDSAMYLCASSVQELAAQYFGAGTRLSVL.

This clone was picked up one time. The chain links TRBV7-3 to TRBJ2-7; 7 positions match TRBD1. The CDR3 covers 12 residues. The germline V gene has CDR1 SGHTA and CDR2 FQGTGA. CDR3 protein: CGQGPDFYEQYF. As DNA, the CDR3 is TGTGGACAGGGTCCTGACTTTTACGAGCAGTACTTC.